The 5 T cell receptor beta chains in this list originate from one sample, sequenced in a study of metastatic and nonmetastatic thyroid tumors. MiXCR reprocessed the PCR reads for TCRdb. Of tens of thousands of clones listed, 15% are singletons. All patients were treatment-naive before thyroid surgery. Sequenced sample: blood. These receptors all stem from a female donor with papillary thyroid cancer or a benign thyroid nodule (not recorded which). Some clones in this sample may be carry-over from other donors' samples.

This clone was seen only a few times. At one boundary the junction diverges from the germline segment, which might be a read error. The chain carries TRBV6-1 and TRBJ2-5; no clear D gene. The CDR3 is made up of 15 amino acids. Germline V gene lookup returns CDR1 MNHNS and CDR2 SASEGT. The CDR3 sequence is CAGSDGGTPQDTQYF. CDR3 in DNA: TGTGCCGGCAGTGATGGCGGAACGCCGCAAGATACCCAGTACTTC.

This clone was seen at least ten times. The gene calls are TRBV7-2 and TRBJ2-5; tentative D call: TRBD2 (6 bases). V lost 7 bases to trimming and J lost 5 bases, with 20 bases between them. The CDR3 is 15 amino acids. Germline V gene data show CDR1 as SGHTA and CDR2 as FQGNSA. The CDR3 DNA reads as TGTGCCAGCATCCCTTCAGACACCCGGGGGGAGACCCAGTACTTC. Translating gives CASIPSDTRGETQYF.

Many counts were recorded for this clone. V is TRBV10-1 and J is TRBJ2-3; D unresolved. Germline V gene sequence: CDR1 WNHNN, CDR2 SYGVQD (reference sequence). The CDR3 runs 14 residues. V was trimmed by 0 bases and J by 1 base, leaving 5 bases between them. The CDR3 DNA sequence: TGCGCCAGCAGTGAGTCAAGGGGCACAGATACGCAGTATTTT. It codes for CASSESRGTDTQYF.

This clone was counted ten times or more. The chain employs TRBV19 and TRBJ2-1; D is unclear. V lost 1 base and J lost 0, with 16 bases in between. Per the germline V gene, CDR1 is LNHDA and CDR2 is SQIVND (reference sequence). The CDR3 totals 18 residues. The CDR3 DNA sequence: TGTGCCAGTAGTATAGGCCCCCTCGGCCCGAGCTCCTACAATGAGCAGTTCTTC. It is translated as CASSIGPLGPSSYNEQFF.

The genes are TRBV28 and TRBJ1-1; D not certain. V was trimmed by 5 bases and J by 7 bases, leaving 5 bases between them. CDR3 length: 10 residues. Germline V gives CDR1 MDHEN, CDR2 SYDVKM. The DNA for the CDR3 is TGTGCCAGCAGTGGAAATGAAGCTTTCTTT. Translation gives CASSGNEAFF.